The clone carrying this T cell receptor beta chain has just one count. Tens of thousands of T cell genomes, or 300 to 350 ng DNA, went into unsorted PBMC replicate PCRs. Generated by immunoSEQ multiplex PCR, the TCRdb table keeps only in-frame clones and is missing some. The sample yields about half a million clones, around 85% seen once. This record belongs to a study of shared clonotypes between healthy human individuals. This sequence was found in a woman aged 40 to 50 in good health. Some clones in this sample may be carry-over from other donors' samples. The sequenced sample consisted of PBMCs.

In DNA form, the CDR3 reads TGTGCCATCCTAGACACGAGCTCCTACAATGAGCAGTTCTTC. Its translation is CAILDTSSYNEQFF. The rearrangement links TRBV5-4 to TRBJ2-1; D is unclear. CDR3 size: 14 residues. Trimming pared 9 bases from V and 0 bases from J, leaving 13 bases between. The germline gives CDR1 SGHNT, CDR2 YYREEE (reference sequence).